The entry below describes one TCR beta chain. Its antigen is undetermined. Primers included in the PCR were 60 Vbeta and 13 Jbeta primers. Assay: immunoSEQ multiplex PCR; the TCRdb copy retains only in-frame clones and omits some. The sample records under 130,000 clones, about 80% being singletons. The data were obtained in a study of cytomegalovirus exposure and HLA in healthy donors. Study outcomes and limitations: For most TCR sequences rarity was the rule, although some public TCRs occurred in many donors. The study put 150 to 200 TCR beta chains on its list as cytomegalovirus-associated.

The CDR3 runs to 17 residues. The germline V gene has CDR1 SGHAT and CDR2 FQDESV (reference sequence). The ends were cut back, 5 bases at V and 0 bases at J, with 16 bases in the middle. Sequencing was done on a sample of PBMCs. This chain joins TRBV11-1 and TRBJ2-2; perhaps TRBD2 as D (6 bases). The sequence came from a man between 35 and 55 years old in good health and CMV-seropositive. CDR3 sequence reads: CASSHRRRGPNTGELFF. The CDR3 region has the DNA TGTGCCAGCAGCCACCGAAGGAGGGGCCCGAACACCGGGGAGCTGTTTTTT. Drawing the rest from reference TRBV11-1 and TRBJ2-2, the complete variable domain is EAEVAQSPRYKITEKSQAVAFWCDPISGHATLYWYRQILGQGPELLVQFQDESVVDDSQLPKDRFSAERLKGVDSTLKIQPAELGDSAMYLCASSHRRRGPNTGELFFGEGSRLTVL.